Shown below are 9 T cell receptor beta chains from a single sample sequenced in a study of blood T cell repertoires in COVID-19. The data were produced by immunoSEQ multiplex PCR, yet TCRdb's version contains in-frame clones alone and is incomplete. The repertoire consists of a few hundred thousand clones, with around 92% occurring once and the leading ten covering roughly 6.7%. Sequenced: peripheral blood. The receptors were gathered from a man aged 18 to 29 who had recovered from COVID-19.

This clone occurred a few times. CDR3 sequence (DNA): TGTGCCAGCAGTATCTCGACAGGGGACTATAATTCACCCCTCCACTTT. Its protein is CASSISTGDYNSPLHF. This rearrangement joins TRBV25-1 to TRBJ1-6; TRBD1 matches 8 bases. This CDR3 comprises 16 residues. Looked up from germline, CDR1 is MGHDK and CDR2 is SYGVNS. The V gene end was trimmed by 5 bases and the J gene end by 3 bases; junction bases not matched to a gene: 6. The whole variable domain, remainder taken from reference TRBV25-1 and TRBJ1-6, is EADIYQTPRYLVIGTGKKITLECSQTMGHDKMYWYQQDPGMELHLIHYSYGVNSTEKGDLSSESTVSRIRTEHFPLTLESARPSHTSQYLCASSISTGDYNSPLHFGNGTRLTVT.

The V gene is TRBV6-2 or TRBV6-3, the J gene TRBJ2-3; a weak D match, TRBD2 (5 bases). V was pared by 4 bases and J by 3 bases, with 14 bases between. Germline-derived CDR1 and CDR2 are MNHEY and SVGEGT. The CDR3 covers 15 residues. CDR3: CASSSWTPRTDTQYF. The CDR3 nucleotides are TGTGCCAGCAGTTCCTGGACTCCTAGGACAGATACGCAGTATTTT.

The rearrangement links TRBV27 to TRBJ1-1, with 9 positions matching TRBD1. Germline CDR1 is MNHEY and CDR2 is SMNVEV (reference sequence). The CDR3 has 13 residues. V was pared by 6 bases and J by 5 bases, with 4 bases of the junction left unmatched. The CDR3 coding sequence is TGTGCCAGCAGGCGGACAGGGGAGACTGAAGCTTTCTTT. Protein: CASRRTGETEAFF.

The chain recombines TRBV4-1 with TRBJ1-1; the D is unclear. Trimming cost V 4 bases and J 3 bases, with 18 bases left between them. CDR1 is MGHRA and CDR2 is YSYEKL in the germline V gene. This CDR3 region has 16 residues. The CDR3 nucleotides are TGCGCCAGCAGCCCAATGAAAGGCGAGCGGGACACTGAAGCTTTCTTT. Translating it yields CASSPMKGERDTEAFF.

V usage is TRBV4-1 and J usage is TRBJ1-5, with unresolved D. V was shortened by 1 base and J by 7 bases, with 14 bases between the two germline ends. The germline CDR1 and CDR2 sequences are MGHRA and YSYEKL. This CDR3 is built from 15 residues. The CDR3 is CASSQGPQKWQPQHF. CDR3 DNA sequence: TGCGCCAGCAGCCAAGGCCCCCAGAAGTGGCAGCCCCAGCATTTT.

The table lists this clone with a count of one. The V call is TRBV27, the J call TRBJ1-1; TRBD1 might be the D (5 bases). Germline values: CDR1 MNHEY, CDR2 SMNVEV (reference sequence). Trimming removed 5 bases at V and 2 bases at J, with 15 bases between. This CDR3 comprises 15 residues. The CDR3 is CASSPQGIRNTEAFF. The CDR3 region has the DNA TGTGCCAGCAGTCCCCAGGGAATACGAAACACTGAAGCTTTCTTT.

This clone was observed a single time. The rearrangement joins TRBV13 to TRBJ1-2; no clear D. V was trimmed by 0 bases and J by 0 bases, leaving 11 bases between them. The CDR3 runs to 16 residues. Per the germline V gene, CDR1 is PRHDT and CDR2 is FYEKMQ (reference sequence). Written as DNA, the CDR3 is TGTGCCAGCAGCTTAGGTGAGGGAACCCCTAACTATGGCTACACCTTC. Amino acid sequence: CASSLGEGTPNYGYTF.

The chain couples TRBV12-3 or TRBV12-4 to TRBJ1-1, with 7 positions matching TRBD1. The CDR3 has 13 amino acids. V lost 6 bases to trimming and J lost 5 bases; unmatched junction nucleotides: 6. In DNA, the CDR3 is TGTGCCAGCAGGCAGGGGGATAATACTGAAGCTTTCTTT. This sequence encodes CASRQGDNTEAFF.

V gene TRBV10-3 combines with J gene TRBJ1-5; D unclear. This CDR3 has 12 residues. The germline CDR1 and CDR2 sequences are ENHRY and SYGVKD. Trimming cost V 7 bases and J 1 base, with 5 bases left between them. This chain's CDR3 is CAIKTSNQPQHF. The CDR3 DNA is TGTGCCATCAAGACAAGCAATCAGCCCCAGCATTTT.